Reported below is one T cell receptor beta chain. The antigen is undetermined. The data are from a study of cytomegalovirus exposure and HLA in healthy donors. Study conclusions and caveats: TRBV6-2, TRBV6-3 and other indistinguishable V segments were excluded. Reports indicate that TCR beta sequences accurately predicted the HLA-A and HLA-B alleles of most subjects. An analysis was carried out at a later point. It showed that HLA-associated TCR beta chains were more clonally expanded than equally common non-associated chains.

13 Jbeta primers and 60 Vbeta primers were used for the PCR. Assay used: immunoSEQ multiplex PCR; TCRdb lists only in-frame clones, some missing. The sample holds approximately 170,000 clones, about three quarters seen once. The V end was cut by 1 base, the J end by 5 bases, with 8 bases between. The CDR3 spans 13 residues. Germline V lookup: CDR1 SGHDN, CDR2 FVKESK. Sequencing was done on a sample of PBMCs. The chain couples TRBV14 to TRBJ1-2; D is unclear. This receptor was taken from a man between 18 and 35 years old in good health and CMV-seropositive. CDR3 DNA sequence: TGTGCCAGCAGCCAAGTGAGGAGATATGGCTACACCTTC. Encoded protein: CASSQVRRYGYTF.